The subject of this entry is one TCR beta chain. Antigen unknown. This sample stems from a study of shared clonotypes between healthy human individuals. Study-level background: A couple of women and a few men aged 18 to 49 made up the donors. Study-wide points: Estimated richness was generally greater in naive than memory subsets. Shared across several donors were around 5% of the naive CD4 clonotypes.

The assay was run at deep level. Profiling relied on immunoSEQ multiplex PCR, and the TCRdb table lists in-frame clones only, not all of them. The sample lists approximately 1,000,000 clones, approximately 80% occurring once. The CDR3 is 11 residues long. Germline assignment: CDR1 SNHLY and CDR2 FYNNEI. Between the trimmed V and J ends, which lost 6 bases and 4 bases, there was a span of 5 bases. Specimen: memory CD4+ T cells from PBMCs. Subset defined: CD45RA-negative fraction. V gene TRBV2 combines with J gene TRBJ2-3; D is perhaps TRBD1 or TRBD2 (5 bases each). The TCR sequence derives from a man aged 18 to 29 in good health. Some clones in this sample may be carry-over from other donors' samples. The CDR3 sequence is CASRGADTQYF. Here the CDR3 DNA reads TGTGCCAGCAGGGGGGCAGATACGCAGTATTTT.